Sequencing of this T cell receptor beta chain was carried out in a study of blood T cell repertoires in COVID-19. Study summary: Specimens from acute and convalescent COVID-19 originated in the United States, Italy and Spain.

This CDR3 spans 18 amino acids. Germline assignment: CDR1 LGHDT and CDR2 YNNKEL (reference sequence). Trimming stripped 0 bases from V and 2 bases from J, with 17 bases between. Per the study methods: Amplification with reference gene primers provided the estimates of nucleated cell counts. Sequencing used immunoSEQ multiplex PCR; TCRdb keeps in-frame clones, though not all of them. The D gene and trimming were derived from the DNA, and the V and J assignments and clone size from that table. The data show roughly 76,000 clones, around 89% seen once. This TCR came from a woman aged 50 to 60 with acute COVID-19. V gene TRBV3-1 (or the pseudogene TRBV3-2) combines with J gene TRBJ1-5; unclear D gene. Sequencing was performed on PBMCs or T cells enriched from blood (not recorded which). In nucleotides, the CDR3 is TGTGCCAGCAGCCAAGACGAGAACGAAGATGTTGGCAATCAGCCCCAGCATTTT. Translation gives CASSQDENEDVGNQPQHF.